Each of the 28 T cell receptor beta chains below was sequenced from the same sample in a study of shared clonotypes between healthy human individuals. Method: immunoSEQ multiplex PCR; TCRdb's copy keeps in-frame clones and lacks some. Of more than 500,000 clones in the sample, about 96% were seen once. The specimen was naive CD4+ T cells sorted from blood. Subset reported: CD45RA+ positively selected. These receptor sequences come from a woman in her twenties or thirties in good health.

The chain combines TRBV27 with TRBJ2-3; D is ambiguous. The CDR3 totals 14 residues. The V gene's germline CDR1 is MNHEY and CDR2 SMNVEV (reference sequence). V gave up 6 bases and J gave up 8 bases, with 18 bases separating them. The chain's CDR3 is CASRNRKLWGTQYF. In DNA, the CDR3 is TGTGCCAGCAGGAACCGTAAACTTTGGGGTACGCAGTATTTT.

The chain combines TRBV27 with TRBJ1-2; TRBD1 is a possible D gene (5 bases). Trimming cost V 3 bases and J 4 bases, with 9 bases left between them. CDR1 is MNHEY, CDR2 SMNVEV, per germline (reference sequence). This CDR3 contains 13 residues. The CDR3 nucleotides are TGTGCCAGCAGTTTCCAGGGTCCCTATGGCTACACCTTC. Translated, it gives CASSFQGPYGYTF.

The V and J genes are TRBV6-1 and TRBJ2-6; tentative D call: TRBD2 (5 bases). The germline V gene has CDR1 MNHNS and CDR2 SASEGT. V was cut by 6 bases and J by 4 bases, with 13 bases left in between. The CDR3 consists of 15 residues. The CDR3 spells CASSFLTGGANVLTF. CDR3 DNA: TGTGCCAGCAGCTTCCTGACGGGGGGGGCCAACGTCCTGACTTTC.

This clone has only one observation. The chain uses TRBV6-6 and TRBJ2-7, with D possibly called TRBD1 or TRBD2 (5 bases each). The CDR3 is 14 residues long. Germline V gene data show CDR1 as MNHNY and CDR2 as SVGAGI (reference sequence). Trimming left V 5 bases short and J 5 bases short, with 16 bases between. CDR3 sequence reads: CASSPGTAKNEQYF. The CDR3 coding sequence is TGTGCCAGCAGTCCCGGGACCGCGAAGAACGAGCAGTACTTC.

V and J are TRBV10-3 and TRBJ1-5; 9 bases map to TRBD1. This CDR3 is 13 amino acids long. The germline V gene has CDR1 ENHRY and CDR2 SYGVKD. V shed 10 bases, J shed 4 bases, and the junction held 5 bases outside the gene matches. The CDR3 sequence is CATRDRVNQPQHF. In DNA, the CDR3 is TGTGCCACTAGGGACAGGGTGAATCAGCCCCAGCATTTT.

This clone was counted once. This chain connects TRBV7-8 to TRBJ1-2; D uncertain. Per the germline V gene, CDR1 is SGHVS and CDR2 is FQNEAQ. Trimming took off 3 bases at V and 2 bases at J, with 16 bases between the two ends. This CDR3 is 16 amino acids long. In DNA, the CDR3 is TGTGCCAGCAGCTTTGGTGGGGATATTTTCAACTATGGCTACACCTTC. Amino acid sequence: CASSFGGDIFNYGYTF.

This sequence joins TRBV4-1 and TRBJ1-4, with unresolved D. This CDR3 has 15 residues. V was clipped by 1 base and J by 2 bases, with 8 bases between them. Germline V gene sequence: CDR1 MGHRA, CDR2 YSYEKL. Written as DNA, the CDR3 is TGCGCCAGCAGCCAAGTAGGTGTGACTAATGAAAAACTGTTTTTT. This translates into CASSQVGVTNEKLFF.

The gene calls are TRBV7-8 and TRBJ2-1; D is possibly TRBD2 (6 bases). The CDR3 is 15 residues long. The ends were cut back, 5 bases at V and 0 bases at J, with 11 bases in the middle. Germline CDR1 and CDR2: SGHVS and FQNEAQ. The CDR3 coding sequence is TGTGCCAGCAGCCCCGTCGGGGGCTCCTACAATGAGCAGTTCTTC. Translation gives CASSPVGGSYNEQFF.

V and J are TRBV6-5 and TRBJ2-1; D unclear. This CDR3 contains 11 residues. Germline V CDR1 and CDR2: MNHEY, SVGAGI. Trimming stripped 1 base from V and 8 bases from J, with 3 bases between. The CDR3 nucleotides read TGTGCCAGCAGTTACTATGATGAGCAGTTCTTC. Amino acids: CASSYYDEQFF.

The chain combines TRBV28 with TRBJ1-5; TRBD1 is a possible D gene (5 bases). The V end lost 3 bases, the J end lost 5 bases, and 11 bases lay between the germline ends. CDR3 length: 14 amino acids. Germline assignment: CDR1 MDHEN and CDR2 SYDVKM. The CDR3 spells CASSFGAFDQPQHF. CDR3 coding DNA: TGTGCCAGCAGTTTTGGGGCGTTCGATCAGCCCCAGCATTTT.

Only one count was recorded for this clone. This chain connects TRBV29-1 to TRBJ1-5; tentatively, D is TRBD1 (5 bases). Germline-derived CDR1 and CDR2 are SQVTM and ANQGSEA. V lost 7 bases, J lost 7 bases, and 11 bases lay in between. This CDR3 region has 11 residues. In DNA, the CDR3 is TGCAGCGCCGGGGCGCCCCAGCCCCAGCATTTT. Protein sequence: CSAGAPQPQHF.

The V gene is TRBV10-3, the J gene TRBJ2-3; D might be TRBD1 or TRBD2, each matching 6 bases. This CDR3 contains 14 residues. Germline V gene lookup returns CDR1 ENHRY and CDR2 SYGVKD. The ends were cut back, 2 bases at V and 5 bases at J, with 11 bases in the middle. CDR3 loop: CAISETGREDTQYF. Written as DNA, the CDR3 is TGTGCCATCAGTGAGACAGGGCGGGAAGATACGCAGTATTTT.

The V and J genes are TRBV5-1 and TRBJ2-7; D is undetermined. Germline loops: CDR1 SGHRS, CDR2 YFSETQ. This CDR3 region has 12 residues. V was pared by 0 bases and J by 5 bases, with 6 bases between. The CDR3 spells CASSLGIDEQYF. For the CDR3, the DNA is TGCGCCAGCAGCTTGGGGATCGACGAGCAGTACTTC.

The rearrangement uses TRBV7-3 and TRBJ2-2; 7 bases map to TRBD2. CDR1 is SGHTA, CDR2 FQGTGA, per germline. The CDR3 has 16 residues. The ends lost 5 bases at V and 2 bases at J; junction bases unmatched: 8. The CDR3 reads CASSPEPSGNTGELFF. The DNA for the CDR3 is TGTGCCAGCAGCCCGGAACCTAGCGGAAACACCGGGGAGCTGTTTTTT.

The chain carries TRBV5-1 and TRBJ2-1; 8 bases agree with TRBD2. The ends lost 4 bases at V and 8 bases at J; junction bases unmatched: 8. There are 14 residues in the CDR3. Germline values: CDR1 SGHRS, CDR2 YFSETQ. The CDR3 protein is CASSPGTSYDEQFF. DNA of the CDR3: TGCGCCAGCAGCCCGGGGACTAGTTACGATGAGCAGTTCTTC. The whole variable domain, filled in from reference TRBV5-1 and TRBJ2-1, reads KAGVTQTPRYLIKTRGQQVTLSCSPISGHRSVSWYQQTPGQGLQFLFEYFSETQRNKGNFPGRFSGRQFSNSRSEMNVSTLELGDSALYLCASSPGTSYDEQFFGPGTRLTVL.

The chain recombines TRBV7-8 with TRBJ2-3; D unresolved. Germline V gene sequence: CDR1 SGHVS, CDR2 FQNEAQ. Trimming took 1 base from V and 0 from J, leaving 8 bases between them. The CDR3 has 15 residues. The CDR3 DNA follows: TGTGCCAGCAGCTTAGGTACACCCAGCACAGATACGCAGTATTTT. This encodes CASSLGTPSTDTQYF.

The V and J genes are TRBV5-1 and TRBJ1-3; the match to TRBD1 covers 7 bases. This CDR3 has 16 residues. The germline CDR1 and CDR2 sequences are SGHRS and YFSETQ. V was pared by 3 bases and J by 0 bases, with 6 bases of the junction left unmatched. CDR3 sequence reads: CASSWGQPVSGNTIYF. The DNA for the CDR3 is TGCGCCAGCAGCTGGGGACAGCCTGTCTCTGGAAACACCATATATTTT.

The CDR3 region is CASSLVPSGNTGELFF. In DNA form, the CDR3 reads TGTGCCAGCAGCTTAGTTCCTAGCGGGAACACCGGGGAGCTGTTTTTT. The genes are TRBV7-3 and TRBJ2-2, with 7 bases identical to TRBD2. With V trimmed by 2 bases and J by 1 base, 4 bases remained unmatched. This CDR3 spans 16 amino acids. Germline V gene lookup returns CDR1 SGHTA and CDR2 FQGTGA.

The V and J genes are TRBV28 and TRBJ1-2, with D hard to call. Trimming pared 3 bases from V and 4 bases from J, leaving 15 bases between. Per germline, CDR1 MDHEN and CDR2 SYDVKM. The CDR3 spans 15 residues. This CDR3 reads CASSFVGMVFYGYTF. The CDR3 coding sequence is TGTGCCAGCAGTTTTGTCGGCATGGTCTTCTATGGCTACACCTTC.

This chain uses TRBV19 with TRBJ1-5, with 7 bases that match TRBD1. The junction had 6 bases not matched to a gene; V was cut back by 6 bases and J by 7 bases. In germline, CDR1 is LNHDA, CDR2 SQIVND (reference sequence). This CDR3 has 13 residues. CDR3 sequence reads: CASRNRGQQPQHF. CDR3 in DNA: TGTGCCAGTAGGAACAGGGGACAGCAGCCCCAGCATTTT.

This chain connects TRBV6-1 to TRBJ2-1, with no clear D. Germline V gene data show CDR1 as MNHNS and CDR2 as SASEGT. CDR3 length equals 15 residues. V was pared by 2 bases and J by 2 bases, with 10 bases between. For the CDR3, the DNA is TGTGCCAGCAGTGAAAGTTCAGGAACCTACAATGAGCAGTTCTTC. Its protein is CASSESSGTYNEQFF.

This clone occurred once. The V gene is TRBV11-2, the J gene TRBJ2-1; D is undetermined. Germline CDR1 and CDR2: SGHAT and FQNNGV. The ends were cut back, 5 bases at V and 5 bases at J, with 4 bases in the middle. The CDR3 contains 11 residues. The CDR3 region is CASSHDNEQFF. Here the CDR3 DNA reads TGTGCCAGCAGCCACGACAATGAGCAGTTCTTC.

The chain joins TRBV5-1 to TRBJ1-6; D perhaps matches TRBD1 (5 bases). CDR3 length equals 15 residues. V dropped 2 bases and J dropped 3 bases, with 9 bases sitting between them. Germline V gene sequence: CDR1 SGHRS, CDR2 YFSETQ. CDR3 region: CASSFQGNYNSPLHF. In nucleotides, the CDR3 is TGCGCCAGCAGCTTTCAGGGCAACTATAATTCACCCCTCCACTTT.

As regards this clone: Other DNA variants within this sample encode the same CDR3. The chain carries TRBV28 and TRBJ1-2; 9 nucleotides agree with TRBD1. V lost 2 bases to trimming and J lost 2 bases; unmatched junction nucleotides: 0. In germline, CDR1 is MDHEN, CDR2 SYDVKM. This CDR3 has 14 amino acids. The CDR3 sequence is CASSLGQGNYGYTF. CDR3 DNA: TGTGCCAGCAGTTTAGGACAGGGGAACTATGGCTACACCTTC.

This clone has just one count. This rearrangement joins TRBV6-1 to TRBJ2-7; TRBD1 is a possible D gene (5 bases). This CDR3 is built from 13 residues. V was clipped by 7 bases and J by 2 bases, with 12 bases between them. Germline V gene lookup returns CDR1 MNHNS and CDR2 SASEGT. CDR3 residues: CASKTRATYEQYF. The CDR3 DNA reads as TGTGCCAGCAAAACCAGGGCCACCTACGAGCAGTACTTC.

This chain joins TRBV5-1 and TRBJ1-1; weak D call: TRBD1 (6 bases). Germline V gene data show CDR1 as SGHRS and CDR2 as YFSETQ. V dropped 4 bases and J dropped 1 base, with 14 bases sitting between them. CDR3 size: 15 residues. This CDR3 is CASSVGRGQNTEAFF. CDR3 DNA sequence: TGCGCCAGCAGCGTGGGCAGGGGACAGAACACTGAAGCTTTCTTT.

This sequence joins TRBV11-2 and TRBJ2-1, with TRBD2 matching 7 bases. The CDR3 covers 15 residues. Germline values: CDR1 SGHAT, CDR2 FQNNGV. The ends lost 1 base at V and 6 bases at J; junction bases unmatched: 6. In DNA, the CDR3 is TGTGCCAGCAGCTTAGGATGGGAGGGCCGCAATGAGCAGTTCTTC. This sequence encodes CASSLGWEGRNEQFF. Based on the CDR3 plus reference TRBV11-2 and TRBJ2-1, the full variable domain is EAGVAQSPRYKIIEKRQSVAFWCNPISGHATLYWYQQILGQGPKLLIQFQNNGVVDDSQLPKDRFSAERLKGVDSTLKIQPAKLEDSAVYLCASSLGWEGRNEQFFGPGTRLTVL.

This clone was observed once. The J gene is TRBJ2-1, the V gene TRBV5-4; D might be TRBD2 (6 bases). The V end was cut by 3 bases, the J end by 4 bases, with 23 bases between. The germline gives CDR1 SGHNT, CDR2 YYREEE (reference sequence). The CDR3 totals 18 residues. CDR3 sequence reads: CASSWGNMASGLYNEQFF. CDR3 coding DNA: TGTGCCAGCAGCTGGGGTAATATGGCCAGCGGGTTATACAATGAGCAGTTCTTC.